These 6 T cell receptor beta chains were sequenced from one sample in a study of radiotherapy plus CTLA-4 blockade in lung cancer. Here immunoSEQ multiplex PCR was the method, and the copy in TCRdb shows in-frame clones only, minus some. Of more than 80,000 clones in the sample, over 65% were seen once. The sequencing here drew on peripheral blood, taken from a patient treated with radiotherapy plus ipilimumab. These receptors were collected from a human donor with non-small cell lung cancer that progressed on radiotherapy plus ipilimumab. Some clones in this sample may be carry-over from other donors' samples.

The V gene is TRBV30, the J gene TRBJ1-2; TRBD1 might be the D (5 bases). V was pared by 0 bases and J by 7 bases, with 12 bases between. This CDR3 spans 13 amino acids. CDR1 GTSNPN and CDR2 SVGIG come from the germline V gene (reference sequence). This CDR3 is CAWSVNGGPGYTF. CDR3 coding DNA: TGTGCCTGGAGTGTAAACGGGGGTCCTGGCTACACCTTC. Full variable domain (remainder filled in from reference TRBV30 and TRBJ1-2): SQTIHQWPATLVQPVGSPLSLECTVEGTSNPNLYWYRQAAGRGLQLLFYSVGIGQISSEVPQNLSASRPQDRQFILSSKKLLLSDSGFYLCAWSVNGGPGYTFGSGTRLTVV.

This chain uses TRBV11-3 with TRBJ2-1, with D tentatively TRBD1 or TRBD2 (5 bases each). The length of the CDR3 is 13 residues. From germline, CDR1 is SGHNT and CDR2 YENEEA. V was clipped by 3 bases and J by 5 bases, with 8 bases between them. As DNA, the CDR3 is TGTGCCAGCAGCTTCCCGGGGCACAATGAGCAGTTCTTC. Translation gives CASSFPGHNEQFF.

This clone was seen only a few times. The chain is built from TRBV4-3 and TRBJ1-4; D call uncertain. CDR1 and CDR2 from the germline V gene are LGHNA and YSLEER. This CDR3 has 17 residues. The V gene lost 1 base and the J gene lost 6 bases, with 18 bases spanning the gap. The chain's CDR3 is CASSQGLGVGSYEKLFF. CDR3 DNA sequence: TGCGCCAGCAGCCAAGGTTTAGGTGTGGGGTCTTATGAAAAACTGTTTTTT.

The chain carries TRBV4-1 and TRBJ2-6; D unclear. CDR3 length: 16 amino acids. The ends were cut back, 2 bases at V and 4 bases at J, with 12 bases in the middle. Germline loops: CDR1 MGHRA, CDR2 YSYEKL. The CDR3 protein is CASSQPTGGGANVLTF. The CDR3 nucleotides read TGCGCCAGCAGCCAACCTACCGGCGGCGGGGCCAACGTCCTGACTTTC.

This chain's CDR3 is CASTLGGLAGLETQYF. The CDR3 region has the DNA TGTGCCAGCACCTTAGGGGGACTAGCGGGGCTGGAGACCCAGTACTTC. The V gene is TRBV28, the J gene TRBJ2-5; 13 positions agree with TRBD2. With V trimmed by 7 bases and J by 5 bases, 10 bases remained unmatched. There are 16 residues in the CDR3. The germline V gene encodes CDR1 MDHEN and CDR2 SYDVKM.

The rearrangement uses TRBV19 and TRBJ2-4; D could derive from TRBD1 or TRBD2 (5 bases each). The CDR3 covers 12 residues. The germline V gene has CDR1 LNHDA and CDR2 SQIVND (reference sequence). The chain's CDR3 is CASWGAKNIQYF. For the CDR3, the DNA is TGTGCTTCTTGGGGGGCCAAAAACATTCAGTACTTC. Full variable domain (missing parts from reference TRBV19 and TRBJ2-4): DGGITQSPKYLFRKEGQNVTLSCEQNLNHDAMYWYRQDPGQGLRLIYYSQIVNDFQKGDIAEGYSVSREKKESFPLTVTSAQKNPTAFYLCASWGAKNIQYFGAGTRLSVL.